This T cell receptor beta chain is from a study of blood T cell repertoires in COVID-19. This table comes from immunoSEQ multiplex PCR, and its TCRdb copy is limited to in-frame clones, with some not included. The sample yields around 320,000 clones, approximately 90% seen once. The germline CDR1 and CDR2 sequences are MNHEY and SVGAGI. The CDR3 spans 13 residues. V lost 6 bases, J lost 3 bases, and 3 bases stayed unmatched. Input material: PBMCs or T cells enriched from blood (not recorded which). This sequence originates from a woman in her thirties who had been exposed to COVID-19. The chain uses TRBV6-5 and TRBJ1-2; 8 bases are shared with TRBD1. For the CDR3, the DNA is TGTGCCAGCAGCCTGACAGGGGACTATGGCTACACCTTC. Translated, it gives CASSLTGDYGYTF.